This T cell receptor (beta chain) was retrieved from a study of shared clonotypes between healthy human individuals. Study-wide context: CD4 naive cells filled three plates per donor, CD4 memory three, CD8 naive two and CD8 memory one. General observations from the study: The naive CD4 repertoires of a few donors were compared, and around 4.9% of clonotypes were shared.

Remarks on this clone: The antigen remains unidentified.

Germline V gene data show CDR1 as SGDLS and CDR2 as YYNGEE. The CDR3 sequence is 15 residues long. Unmatched junction bases numbered 5, after V lost 0 bases and J lost 6 bases. Clones were sequenced by immunoSEQ multiplex PCR, and TCRdb holds only the in-frame ones, with some missing. The sample holds 1.4 million or so clones, roughly 98.5% seen once. Source material: naive CD4+ T cells sorted from blood. Described subset: CD45RA+ positively selected. This clonotype was obtained from a man younger than 45 in good health. The rearrangement links TRBV9 to TRBJ2-1; 8 nucleotides line up with TRBD2. The CDR3 protein is CASSVGAGESNEQFF. In DNA form, the CDR3 reads TGTGCCAGCAGCGTAGGAGCGGGAGAGAGCAATGAGCAGTTCTTC.